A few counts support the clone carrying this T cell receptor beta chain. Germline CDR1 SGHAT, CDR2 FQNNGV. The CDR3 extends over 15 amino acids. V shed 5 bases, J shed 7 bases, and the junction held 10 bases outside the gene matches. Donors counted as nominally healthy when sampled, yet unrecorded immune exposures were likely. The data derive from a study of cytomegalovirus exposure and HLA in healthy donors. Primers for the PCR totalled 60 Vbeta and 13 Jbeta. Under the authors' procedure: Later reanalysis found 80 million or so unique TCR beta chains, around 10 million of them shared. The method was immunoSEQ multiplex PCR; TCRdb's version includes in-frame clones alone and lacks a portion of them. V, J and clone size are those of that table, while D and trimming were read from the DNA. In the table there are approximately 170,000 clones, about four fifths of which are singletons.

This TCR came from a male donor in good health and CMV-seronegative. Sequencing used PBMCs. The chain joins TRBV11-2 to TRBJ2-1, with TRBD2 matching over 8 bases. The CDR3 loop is CASSIAGMEGNEQFF. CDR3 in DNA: TGTGCCAGCAGCATAGCGGGAATGGAGGGTAATGAGCAGTTCTTC.